The 20 T cell receptor beta chains reported below all come from one sample, sequenced in a study of graft-versus-host responses after intestinal transplantation. These receptors' targets are unknown. Generated by immunoSEQ multiplex PCR, the TCRdb table keeps only in-frame clones and is missing some. The data contain 89,000 or so clones, roughly 80% of them singletons. Sequencing used unstimulated CD4+ T cells sorted from spleen or lymph node cells, obtained before intestinal transplant. These TCRs come from a human donor who received an intestinal transplant.

The chain recombines TRBV30 with TRBJ2-5; 7 bases map to TRBD1. The CDR3 spans 13 residues. The germline gives CDR1 GTSNPN, CDR2 SVGIG (reference sequence). The V and J ends lost 2 bases and 4 bases, in that order; junction bases with no gene match: 4. The CDR3 sequence is CAWSRTGPETQYF. CDR3 nucleotide sequence: TGTGCCTGGAGTAGGACAGGTCCAGAGACCCAGTACTTC.

J is TRBJ2-6 and V is TRBV19; perhaps TRBD1 as D (6 bases). This CDR3 is 19 amino acids long. The V gene's germline CDR1 is LNHDA and CDR2 SQIVND (reference sequence). The V end was cut by 1 base, the J end by 2 bases, with 18 bases between. CDR3 in DNA: TGTGCCAGTAGTATAGGCAGGGGCCCGTCTAGGCCTGGGGCCAACGTCCTGACTTTC. This encodes CASSIGRGPSRPGANVLTF. Supplemented by reference TRBV19 and TRBJ2-6, the full variable domain reads DGGITQSPKYLFRKEGQNVTLSCEQNLNHDAMYWYRQDPGQGLRLIYYSQIVNDFQKGDIAEGYSVSREKKESFPLTVTSAQKNPTAFYLCASSIGRGPSRPGANVLTFGAGSRLTVL.

The rearrangement uses TRBV18 and TRBJ1-2, with 7 bases aligning to TRBD1. Trimming removed 7 bases from V and 3 bases from J; junction bases left unmatched: 5. From germline, CDR1 is KGHSH and CDR2 LQKENI. CDR3 length: 13 amino acids. CDR3 residues: CASLSGTDYGYTF. Here the CDR3 DNA reads TGTGCCAGCTTGTCCGGGACAGACTATGGCTACACCTTC.

The genes are TRBV5-8 and TRBJ2-7, with a tentative D call TRBD1 (5 bases). The CDR3 totals 15 residues. CDR1 SGHTS and CDR2 YDEGEE come from the germline V gene. The V end lost 2 bases, the J end lost 0 bases, and 12 bases lay between the germline ends. CDR3 nucleotides: TGTGCCAGCAGCTTCCAGGGCACTATCTCCTACGAGCAGTACTTC. Encoded protein: CASSFQGTISYEQYF.

The J gene is TRBJ1-1, the V gene TRBV4-1, with a weak D call TRBD1 (6 bases). From germline, CDR1 is MGHRA and CDR2 YSYEKL. The CDR3 extends over 15 amino acids. Between the trimmed V and J ends, which lost 4 bases and 1 base, there was a span of 13 bases. The CDR3 DNA reads TGCGCCAGCAGCCGAATCCGGGACAAGAACACTGAAGCTTTCTTT. Translated, it gives CASSRIRDKNTEAFF.

The chain's CDR3 is CASSLQGHQETQYF. Written as DNA, the CDR3 is TGTGCCAGCAGCCTACAGGGTCACCAAGAGACCCAGTACTTC. This chain connects TRBV9 to TRBJ2-5; D may be TRBD1 (6 bases). The germline CDR1 and CDR2 sequences are SGDLS and YYNGEE. Trimming left V 4 bases short and J 0 bases short, with 10 bases between. The CDR3 is 14 amino acids. Full variable domain (remainder filled in from reference TRBV9 and TRBJ2-5): DSGVTQTPKHLITATGQRVTLRCSPRSGDLSVYWYQQSLDQGLQFLIQYYNGEERAKGNILERFSAQQFPDLHSELNLSSLELGDSALYFCASSLQGHQETQYFGPGTRLLVL.

Comment on this clone: A junction end diverges from the germline sequence, so it may reflect a read error. The chain links TRBV7-2 to TRBJ2-7; 7 bases line up with TRBD2. The V gene's germline CDR1 is SGHTA and CDR2 FQGNSA. The CDR3 is 12 amino acids. The CDR3 protein is CASSQVAGPRCF. As DNA, the CDR3 is TGTGCCAGCAGCCAAGTAGCGGGTCCTAGGTGCTTC. Together with reference TRBV7-2 and TRBJ2-7, the CDR3 gives the full variable domain: GAGVSQSPSNKVTEKGKDVELRCDPISGHTALYWYRQSLGQGLEFLIYFQGNSAPDKSGLPSDRFSAERTGGSVSTLTIQRTQQEDSAVYLCASSQVAGPRCFGPGTRLTVT.

This sequence joins TRBV5-6 and TRBJ2-3; 13 bases are a match to TRBD2. The CDR3 length is 16 residues. After removal of 3 bases from V and 6 bases from J, the junction contained 7 bases not matched to a gene. Germline CDR1 and CDR2: SGHDT and YYEEEE. CDR3 nucleotide sequence: TGTGCCAGCAGCTGGGGACTAGCGGGGTTTTCGGATACGCAGTATTTT. Protein: CASSWGLAGFSDTQYF.

The gene calls are TRBV6-1 and TRBJ2-2; the match to TRBD1 covers 8 bases. Trimming removed 6 bases from V and 5 bases from J; junction bases left unmatched: 2. Germline CDR1 reads MNHNS; CDR2 reads SASEGT. The CDR3 consists of 13 residues. The DNA for the CDR3 is TGTGCCAGCAGCTGGGACAGGACCGGGGAGCTGTTTTTT. Its translation: CASSWDRTGELFF.

A note on this clone: Other DNA sequences in the same sample also yield this CDR3. The CDR3 bases are TGCAGCGTCGCACAGGGAGGGGATACGCAGTATTTT. Translation: CSVAQGGDTQYF. This chain uses TRBV29-1 with TRBJ2-3; weak D call: TRBD2 (7 bases). CDR1 and CDR2 from the germline V gene are SQVTM and ANQGSEA. The V and J ends lost 6 bases and 6 bases respectively, with 13 bases between them. The CDR3 spans 12 residues.

The chain employs TRBV5-1 and TRBJ2-5; D unresolved. The CDR3 sequence is 12 residues long. V lost 4 bases and J 1 base, leaving 5 bases between the germline ends. Germline values: CDR1 SGHRS, CDR2 YFSETQ. This chain's CDR3 is CASSQIQETQYF. The CDR3 DNA follows: TGCGCCAGCAGCCAGATCCAAGAGACCCAGTACTTC.

In this sample, this clone turned up a few times. The chain joins TRBV7-6 to TRBJ1-1; 7 bases match TRBD1. This CDR3 comprises 13 residues. With 5 bases clipped from V and 6 bases from J, the junction kept 6 bases outside the gene matches. Germline CDR1 and CDR2: SGHVS and FNYEAQ. The CDR3 sequence is CASSLRQGSEAFF. CDR3 sequence (DNA): TGTGCCAGCAGCCTCCGACAGGGCTCTGAAGCTTTCTTT.

V usage is TRBV5-4 and J usage is TRBJ2-5; TRBD1 matches 9 bases. The CDR3 has 15 amino acids. With V trimmed by 5 bases and J by 5 bases, 10 bases remained unmatched. Germline V gene lookup returns CDR1 SGHNT and CDR2 YYREEE (reference sequence). This chain's CDR3 is CASRPGGQGTETQYF. The CDR3 DNA reads as TGTGCCAGCAGACCGGGAGGACAGGGGACGGAGACCCAGTACTTC.

CDR3 protein: CASSVGSGGYPTQYF. The CDR3 coding sequence is TGTGCCAGCAGCGTAGGTAGCGGGGGGTACCCGACCCAGTACTTC. This chain connects TRBV9 to TRBJ2-5; TRBD2 matches 10 bases. Per the germline V gene, CDR1 is SGDLS and CDR2 is YYNGEE. The CDR3 consists of 15 residues. Losses at the gene ends were 0 bases for V and 7 bases for J; bases not matched to a gene: 6.

This clone was observed a handful of times. The junction differs from germline at one of its ends, possibly a read error. This chain links TRBV5-4 with TRBJ1-6; unclear D gene. The CDR3 covers 14 residues. Looked up from germline, CDR1 is SGHNT and CDR2 is YYREEE (reference sequence). The CDR3 spells CASSLDSYNSPLHF. Here the CDR3 DNA reads TGTGCCAGCAGTTTGGACTCTTATAATTCACCCCTCCACTTT.

The rearrangement links TRBV2 to TRBJ2-3; 10 bases are shared with TRBD2. CDR3 length: 14 residues. Germline assignment: CDR1 SNHLY and CDR2 FYNNEI. The junction had 4 bases not matched to a gene; V was cut back by 3 bases and J by 7 bases. The CDR3 loop is CASSDQAGGYTQYF. The CDR3 region has the DNA TGTGCCAGCAGTGATCAAGCGGGAGGGTATACGCAGTATTTT.

Regarding this clone: One end of the junction fails to match germline, which may point to a read error. The sample carries other DNA sequences with the same CDR3. This rearrangement joins TRBV18 to TRBJ1-4; no clear D. CDR1 and CDR2 from the germline V gene are KGHSH and LQKENI. CDR3 length: 13 amino acids. The CDR3 protein is CASSSGEREKLFF. The CDR3 nucleotides are TGCGCCAGCTCAAGCGGGGAACGAGAAAAACTGTTTTTT.

This clone was detected only a few times. The V and J genes are TRBV5-1 and TRBJ1-2, with no clear D. CDR3 length: 12 amino acids. Trimming pared 2 bases from V and 5 bases from J, leaving 7 bases between. Germline assignment: CDR1 SGHRS and CDR2 YFSETQ. CDR3 amino acids: CASSFGVYGYTF. The CDR3 region has the DNA TGCGCCAGCAGCTTCGGGGTTTATGGCTACACCTTC.

As DNA, the CDR3 is TGTGCCAGCAGCTTCCGGGGAACTTTCTTT. It codes for CASSFRGTFF. This chain uses TRBV7-9 with TRBJ1-1; D gene ambiguous. The germline V gene encodes CDR1 SEHNR and CDR2 FQNEAQ (reference sequence). There are 10 residues in the CDR3. Trimming took off 3 bases at V and 12 bases at J, with 8 bases between the two ends.

This rearrangement joins TRBV7-2 to TRBJ1-6; D uncertain. V was clipped by 6 bases and J by 3 bases, with 6 bases between them. Germline CDR1 SGHTA, CDR2 FQGNSA. The CDR3 covers 13 residues. The CDR3 sequence is CASRRSYNSPLHF. CDR3 DNA: TGTGCCAGCAGGCGGAGCTATAATTCACCCCTCCACTTT.